This TCR beta chain was obtained from a study of blood T cell repertoires in COVID-19. Method: immunoSEQ multiplex PCR; TCRdb's copy keeps in-frame clones and lacks some. The sample records fewer than 200,000 clones, approximately 85% being singletons. V lost 5 bases and J 9 bases, leaving 17 bases between the germline ends. CDR3 length: 14 amino acids. CDR1 is KGHSH and CDR2 is LQKENI in the germline V gene. The clonotype comes from a man in his forties or fifties with acute or convalescent COVID-19. The specimen sequenced was peripheral blood. This rearrangement joins TRBV18 to TRBJ2-1; TRBD2 might be the D (6 bases). CDR3 bases: TGTGCCAGCTCAACGCGGACGACTAGAATTGAGCAGTTCTTC. Protein sequence: CASSTRTTRIEQFF.